This T cell receptor (beta chain) was sequenced during a study of T-cell memory formation after mild COVID-19. TCRdb reprocessed the 5' RACE reads via MiXCR and lists one record per CDR3 protein. The sample shows about 430,000 distinct CDR3 sequences, more than 15% of them seen only once. The CDR3 contains 12 residues. The germline CDR1 and CDR2 sequences are GTSNPN and SVGIG (reference sequence). V was pared by 1 base and J by 9 bases, with 10 bases between. This clonotype appeared a few times. The chain combines TRBV30 with TRBJ1-5; no firm D call. The sequenced sample was PBMCs or a T cell subset sorted from them (not recorded which). The source of this sequence is a young man who had mild COVID-19 (a few samples of this study predate the infection). Cell type and time point are not known. Written as DNA, the CDR3 is TGTGCCTGGAGTGAGGGATCTCCGCCCCAGCATTTT. Residues: CAWSEGSPPQHF.